This T cell receptor beta chain appears in the sequencing data of a study of T cell clones after liver transplantation. Repertoires were generated with immunoSEQ multiplex PCR, while TCRdb's copy carries only in-frame clones and drops some. The sample lists about 75,000 clones; about 85% were seen once. V was clipped by 6 bases and J by 4 bases, with 13 bases between them. The CDR3 contains 13 residues. The germline gives CDR1 SGDLS, CDR2 YYNGEE. V usage is TRBV9 and J usage is TRBJ1-1; no definite D call. The specimen was CD4+ T cells from blood, collected around 50 months after liver transplant. The receptor comes from a human patient who received a liver transplant. Some of the T cells might come from the graft donor. The DNA of the CDR3 is TGTGCCAGCAACCGGGGAATGGGCACTGAAGCTTTCTTT. This translates into CASNRGMGTEAFF.